This T cell receptor beta chain was identified in a study of blood T cell repertoires in COVID-19. Across the whole study: Samples representing acute and convalescent COVID-19 were sourced from the United States, Italy and Spain.

With V trimmed by 3 bases and J by 3 bases, 8 bases remained unmatched. The CDR3 runs 16 residues. The germline V gene has CDR1 SGDLS and CDR2 YYNGEE. Participants reported their clinical history, and cohort assignment relied on those reports. Some clones are missing from TCRdb's copy, which holds only in-frame ones; the method was immunoSEQ multiplex PCR. The sample includes under 250,000 clones, roughly nine tenths of them seen just once. The sequenced material came from PBMCs or T cells enriched from blood (not recorded which). This rearrangement joins TRBV9 to TRBJ1-2; 10 bases are a match to TRBD1. This sequence was found in a woman in her late teens or twenties in a cohort exposed to, infected with or recovered from COVID-19 (not recorded which). Written as DNA, the CDR3 is TGTGCCAGCAGCGGGGGAGGGGACAGGGGAGACTATGGCTACACCTTC. Its translation is CASSGGGDRGDYGYTF.